The 29 T cell receptor beta chains given below trace back to one sample, sequenced in a study of T cells in Graves' hyperthyroidism and ophthalmopathy (dated by TCRdb to about 2019). The protocol used for the library was multiplex PCR. The data were produced on an Illumina HiSeq 2000. TCR beta CDR3 regions were amplified from RNA transcripts. The TCR CDR3 was subjected to a first round of RT-PCR using the HTBI primer set and the Qiagen OneStep RT-PCR kit. Starting from the raw public reads, TCRdb applied fastp trimming at Q25, assembled clones with MiXCR and retained in-frame beta chains. Here each entry gathers all rows of one CDR3 protein and keeps the most common genes and DNA. The sample table records 460,000 or so distinct CDR3 sequences; over 13% of these occur just once. Of the sample, roughly 17% is held by the ten largest clones. Sequences were obtained from blood. The receptors derive from a woman aged 18-29 years with Graves' hyperthyroidism.

This clonotype has only a few counts. This chain joins TRBV2 and TRBJ2-5, with no clear D. The CDR3 loop spans 15 amino acids. Trimming took off 6 bases at V and 1 base at J, with 15 bases between the two ends. Germline loops: CDR1 SNHLY, CDR2 FYNNEI. The CDR3 here is CASSAYYPTQETQYF. The CDR3 DNA sequence: TGTGCCAGCAGCGCCTACTACCCAACCCAAGAGACCCAGTACTTC.

The chain carries TRBV30 and TRBJ1-5; D is ambiguous. The V and J ends lost 2 bases and 6 bases respectively, with 8 bases between them. The CDR3 loop spans 12 amino acids. The germline V gene encodes CDR1 GTSNPN and CDR2 SVGIG (reference sequence). CDR3 coding DNA: TGTGCCTGGAGTCCGAGGAGTCAGCCCCAGCATTTT. Protein: CAWSPRSQPQHF. The full variable domain, with the rest looked up from reference TRBV30 and TRBJ1-5, is SQTIHQWPATLVQPVGSPLSLECTVEGTSNPNLYWYRQAAGRGLQLLFYSVGIGQISSEVPQNLSASRPQDRQFILSSKKLLLSDSGFYLCAWSPRSQPQHFGDGTRLSIL.

The chain recombines TRBV6-1 with TRBJ2-2; 11 bases line up with TRBD2. Unmatched junction bases numbered 3, after V lost 3 bases and J lost 3 bases. CDR3 length: 16 residues. Germline assignment: CDR1 MNHNS and CDR2 SASEGT. CDR3 sequence: CASSEGLAVYTGELFF. As DNA, the CDR3 is TGTGCCAGCAGTGAGGGACTAGCGGTCTACACCGGGGAGCTGTTTTTT.

Many counts were recorded for this clonotype. V usage is TRBV11-2 and J usage is TRBJ2-7, with D perhaps given as TRBD1 or TRBD2 (6 bases each). Germline CDR1 SGHAT, CDR2 FQNNGV. The CDR3 covers 12 residues. V was shortened by 5 bases and J by 9 bases, with 14 bases between the two germline ends. The CDR3: CASSPGSGAQYV. The DNA for the CDR3 is TGTGCCAGCAGCCCCGGGTCGGGGGCGCAGTACGTC.

The V call is TRBV11-2, the J call TRBJ1-1, with 10 nucleotides matching TRBD1. CDR1 and CDR2 (germline): SGHAT, FQNNGV. Unmatched junction bases numbered 7, after V lost 6 bases and J lost 0 bases. This CDR3 region has 16 residues. CDR3 sequence: CASSSGQGEMNTEAFF. The CDR3 region has the DNA TGTGCCAGCAGTTCCGGACAGGGGGAGATGAACACTGAAGCTTTCTTT. The entire variable domain, with the rest obtained from reference TRBV11-2 and TRBJ1-1, is as follows: EAGVAQSPRYKIIEKRQSVAFWCNPISGHATLYWYQQILGQGPKLLIQFQNNGVVDDSQLPKDRFSAERLKGVDSTLKIQPAKLEDSAVYLCASSSGQGEMNTEAFFGQGTRLTVV.

This clonotype occurred many times. The gene calls are TRBV3-1 and TRBJ1-2; 8 bases fit TRBD1. The junction had 14 bases not matched to a gene; V was cut back by 3 bases and J by 8 bases. This CDR3 is built from 16 residues. Germline V gene sequence: CDR1 LGHDT, CDR2 YNNKEL (reference sequence). The CDR3 region is CASSQGTGRVLWGYTF. The CDR3 DNA is TGTGCCAGCAGCCAGGGGACAGGCCGGGTCCTGTGGGGCTACACCTTC.

This clonotype was seen once. The chain uses TRBV4-1 and TRBJ2-1; D remains ambiguous. This CDR3 is 14 amino acids long. Germline V gives CDR1 MGHRA, CDR2 YSYEKL. Trimming shortened V by 7 bases and J by 0 bases, and 10 bases separated the two germline ends. In DNA form, the CDR3 reads TGCGCCAGCAATGACAAGGTCTCCTACAATGAGCAGTTCTTC. Translating gives CASNDKVSYNEQFF.

This clonotype was seen at least ten times. This chain uses TRBV24-1 with TRBJ2-1; TRBD1 matches at 9 bases. The CDR3 totals 15 residues. The ends lost 8 bases at V and 2 bases at J; junction bases unmatched: 6. From germline, CDR1 is KGHDR and CDR2 SFDVKD. As DNA, the CDR3 is TGTGCCACCACCGGCGGGACAGGGCCCTACAATGAGCAGTTCTTC. Its translation is CATTGGTGPYNEQFF.

This clonotype appeared many times. V gene TRBV30 combines with J gene TRBJ1-2; D uncertain. V was trimmed by 7 bases and J by 5 bases, leaving 8 bases between them. The CDR3 is 10 amino acids. CDR1 and CDR2 (germline): GTSNPN, SVGIG (reference sequence). CDR3 sequence: CAFGVYGYTF. CDR3 DNA sequence: TGTGCCTTCGGGGTGTATGGCTACACCTTC.

This clonotype has ten or more counts. The CDR3 loop reads CASSELPGGYEQYV. The CDR3 region has the DNA TGTGCCAGCAGTGAGCTTCCCGGCGGCTACGAGCAGTACGTC. The chain recombines TRBV2 with TRBJ2-7; D remains unclear. The germline gives CDR1 SNHLY, CDR2 FYNNEI. This CDR3 has 14 residues. Trimming stripped 3 bases from V and 3 bases from J, with 12 bases between.

The table lists this clonotype with a few counts. The rearrangement uses TRBV18 and TRBJ2-2; TRBD1 matches 8 bases. Germline V gives CDR1 KGHSH, CDR2 LQKENI. This CDR3 has 16 amino acids. V shed 4 bases and J 4 bases; nucleotides not matched to a gene: 8. The CDR3 reads CASSLWTGWTTGELFF. In DNA form, the CDR3 reads TGTGCCAGCTCACTTTGGACAGGGTGGACCACCGGGGAGCTGTTTTTT. Based on the CDR3 plus reference TRBV18 and TRBJ2-2, the full variable domain is NAGVMQNPRHLVRRRGQEARLRCSPMKGHSHVYWYRQLPEEGLKFMVYLQKENIIDESGMPKERFSAEFPKEGPSILRIQQVVRGDSAAYFCASSLWTGWTTGELFFGEGSRLTVL.

The sample holds a few counts of this clonotype. This sequence joins TRBV20-1 and TRBJ1-3; 8 nucleotides match TRBD1. Germline assignment: CDR1 DFQATT and CDR2 SNEGSKA (reference sequence). CDR3 length: 15 residues. V lost 8 bases and J lost 0; bases outside the gene matches: 9. The CDR3 DNA sequence: TGCAGTATACCGGACAGGGCGAGCTCTGGAAACACCATATATTTT. It encodes CSIPDRASSGNTIYF.

This clonotype was picked up many times. J is TRBJ2-7 and V is TRBV20-1; no definite D call. The V gene lost 1 base and the J gene lost 3 bases, with 10 bases spanning the gap. Looked up from germline, CDR1 is DFQATT and CDR2 is SNEGSKA (reference sequence). The CDR3 runs to 13 residues. CDR3 amino acids: CSARGAPGYEQYF. The CDR3 coding sequence is TGCAGTGCTAGAGGCGCTCCGGGCTACGAGCAGTACTTC.

As to this clonotype: A much larger clone is a single base away; this may be a read error. The gene calls are TRBV7-2 and TRBJ1-2, with D possibly TRBD1 on 5 matching bases. CDR1 is SGHTA and CDR2 is FQGNSA in the germline V gene. This CDR3 region has 15 residues. This chain's CDR3 is CASSSQSTVYYGNTF. DNA of the CDR3: TGTGCCAGCAGCTCCCAATCGACAGTTTACTATGGCAACACCTTC. Full variable domain (rest looked up from reference TRBV7-2 and TRBJ1-2): GAGVSQSPSNKVTEKGKDVELRCDPISGHTALYWYRQSLGQGLEFLIYFQGNSAPDKSGLPSDRFSAERTGGSVSTLTIQRTQQEDSAVYLCASSSQSTVYYGNTFGSGTRLTVV.

This clonotype was observed many times. This sequence joins TRBV20-1 and TRBJ2-5; D is possibly TRBD2 (5 bases). Trimming left V 3 bases short and J 5 bases short, with 13 bases between. Per germline, CDR1 DFQATT and CDR2 SNEGSKA (reference sequence). The CDR3 extends over 13 amino acids. CDR3 in DNA: TGCAGTGCTAGGGGAGTCGTCGGGGAGACCCAGTACTTC. This translates into CSARGVVGETQYF.

This clonotype was detected many times. V gene TRBV10-3 combines with J gene TRBJ1-1; 8 nucleotides agree with TRBD1. The V segment lost 8 bases and the J segment 8 bases; nucleotides outside the gene matches: 13. The CDR3 totals 14 residues. Germline CDR1 and CDR2: ENHRY and SYGVKD. The CDR3 region is CAIQTGENYREAFF. CDR3 DNA sequence: TGTGCCATCCAGACAGGGGAAAATTATAGGGAAGCTTTCTTT.

This clonotype was observed many times. The CDR3: CASSEGPGTGEKLFF. In nucleotides, the CDR3 is TGTGCCAGCAGTGAAGGGCCTGGTACGGGTGAAAAACTGTTTTTT. The chain uses TRBV2 and TRBJ1-4; unclear D gene. CDR1 and CDR2 from the germline V gene are SNHLY and FYNNEI. This CDR3 contains 15 residues. Trimming left V 1 base short and J 7 bases short, with 13 bases between. The full variable domain, with the rest looked up from reference TRBV2 and TRBJ1-4, is EPEVTQTPSHQVTQMGQEVILRCVPISNHLYFYWYRQILGQKVEFLVSFYNNEISEKSEIFDDQFSVERPDGSNFTLKIRSTKLEDSAMYFCASSEGPGTGEKLFFGSGTQLSVL.

This clonotype occurred once. This chain links TRBV18 with TRBJ2-3, with D maybe TRBD2 (6 bases). This CDR3 has 15 residues. Per germline, CDR1 KGHSH and CDR2 LQKENI. Trimming removed 1 base at V and 2 bases at J, with 10 bases between. The CDR3 nucleotides read TGTGCCAGCTCACCACGACGGGGGACCACAGATACGCAGTATTTT. As protein: CASSPRRGTTDTQYF. Combining the CDR3 with reference TRBV18 and TRBJ2-3 gives the whole variable domain NAGVMQNPRHLVRRRGQEARLRCSPMKGHSHVYWYRQLPEEGLKFMVYLQKENIIDESGMPKERFSAEFPKEGPSILRIQQVVRGDSAAYFCASSPRRGTTDTQYFGPGTRLTVL.

This clonotype has at least ten counts. The chain links TRBV2 to TRBJ2-2; 8 bases match TRBD1. There are 15 residues in the CDR3. In germline, CDR1 is SNHLY, CDR2 FYNNEI. The trim removed 1 base at V and 5 bases at J, leaving 3 bases unmatched. For the CDR3, the DNA is TGTGCCAGCAGTGAAGGCAGGGGGCGGACCGGGGAGCTGTTTTTT. Translation gives CASSEGRGRTGELFF.

This chain joins TRBV2 and TRBJ2-7; possibly TRBD1 for D (6 bases). There are 12 residues in the CDR3. Germline CDR1 SNHLY, CDR2 FYNNEI. V was pared by 0 bases and J by 6 bases, with 6 bases between. The CDR3 spells CASSEAGAEQYV. The CDR3 DNA is TGTGCCAGCAGTGAAGCGGGGGCCGAGCAGTACGTC.

This clonotype was picked up many times. This chain uses TRBV27 with TRBJ2-1; D is unresolved. V was shortened by 0 bases and J by 9 bases, with 15 bases between the two germline ends. The germline V gene has CDR1 MNHEY and CDR2 SMNVEV (reference sequence). The CDR3 sequence is 15 residues long. Written as DNA, the CDR3 is TGTGCCAGCAGTTTATCGGCGTTAAGAGTGACTGAGCAGTTCTTC. As protein: CASSLSALRVTEQFF.

This clonotype appeared many times. V gene TRBV12-3 or TRBV12-4 combines with J gene TRBJ2-5; 7 bases fit TRBD2. CDR3 length: 18 amino acids. The V and J ends lost 0 bases and 1 base, in that order; junction bases with no gene match: 11. CDR3 coding DNA: TGTGCCAGCAGTTTAGCGCTACCTCTGGGGGGGATCCAAGAGACCCAGTACTTC. Protein product: CASSLALPLGGIQETQYF.

This clonotype was picked up many times. The chain links TRBV12-3 or TRBV12-4 to TRBJ2-1, with 13 bases aligning to TRBD2. J gave up 7 bases and V 5 bases, and 5 bases lay outside the gene matches. This CDR3 has 15 amino acids. CDR3 sequence reads: CASSTLAGGGNEQFF. Written as DNA, the CDR3 is TGTGCCAGCAGTACACTAGCGGGAGGGGGGAATGAGCAGTTCTTC.

The sample holds a few counts of this clonotype. The conserved phenylalanine or tryptophan is not found at the CDR3 terminus, so this likely reflects a read error. The V call is TRBV10-3, the J call TRBJ1-2; D unresolved. Germline V CDR1 and CDR2: ENHRY, SYGVKD. The CDR3 is 13 amino acids. The V and J ends lost 2 bases and 4 bases respectively, with 8 bases between them. This chain's CDR3 is CAISEPGPYGYTL. In nucleotides, the CDR3 is TGTGCCATCAGTGAGCCTGGGCCCTATGGCTACACCCTC.

V is TRBV25-1 and J is TRBJ2-1; 10 positions match TRBD1. V shed 3 bases, J shed 4 bases, and the junction held 3 bases outside the gene matches. The CDR3 consists of 15 residues. Germline V gene sequence: CDR1 MGHDK, CDR2 SYGVNS. CDR3 residues: CASSERTGGYNEQFF. The CDR3 DNA reads as TGTGCCAGCAGTGAGCGGACAGGGGGGTACAATGAGCAGTTCTTC. The full variable domain, with the rest looked up from reference TRBV25-1 and TRBJ2-1, is EADIYQTPRYLVIGTGKKITLECSQTMGHDKMYWYQQDPGMELHLIHYSYGVNSTEKGDLSSESTVSRIRTEHFPLTLESARPSHTSQYLCASSERTGGYNEQFFGPGTRLTVL.

This clonotype showed up many times. The chain combines TRBV12-3 or TRBV12-4 with TRBJ1-4; 7 bases line up with TRBD1. The CDR3 has 16 amino acids. J lost 0 bases, V lost 7 bases, and 8 bases had no gene match. The CDR3 spells CASTRRTGTTNEKLFF. The CDR3, as DNA: TGTGCCAGCACCCGCAGGACAGGAACAACTAATGAAAAACTGTTTTTT.

V and J are TRBV19 and TRBJ1-4; TRBD1 agrees at 8 bases. Looked up from germline, CDR1 is LNHDA and CDR2 is SQIVND (reference sequence). CDR3 length: 14 residues. After removal of 4 bases from V and 7 bases from J, the junction contained 5 bases not matched to a gene. CDR3 loop: CASSRTGRSEKLFF. In nucleotides, the CDR3 is TGTGCCAGTAGTAGGACAGGGAGAAGTGAAAAACTGTTTTTT. The whole variable domain, filled in from reference TRBV19 and TRBJ1-4, reads DGGITQSPKYLFRKEGQNVTLSCEQNLNHDAMYWYRQDPGQGLRLIYYSQIVNDFQKGDIAEGYSVSREKKESFPLTVTSAQKNPTAFYLCASSRTGRSEKLFFGSGTQLSVL.

Ten or more counts support this clonotype. The chain has TRBV28 and TRBJ2-7; 8 nucleotides line up with TRBD2. V lost 1 base, J lost 2 bases, and 7 bases stayed unmatched. Per the germline V gene, CDR1 is MDHEN and CDR2 is SYDVKM. The CDR3 spans 16 residues. CDR3 nucleotide sequence: TGTGCCAGCAGTTTATCCTTCATAGCGGGACCCTACGAGCAGTACTTC. Its translation is CASSLSFIAGPYEQYF.

This clonotype was seen repeatedly, ten times or more. CDR3 loop: CATRSPSGRSLNEQFF. The CDR3 region has the DNA TGTGCCACCCGCAGCCCTAGCGGGAGGTCCCTCAATGAGCAGTTCTTC. The chain is built from TRBV28 and TRBJ2-1, with 11 positions matching TRBD2. V was pared by 10 bases and J by 6 bases, with 14 bases of the junction left unmatched. Germline loops: CDR1 MDHEN, CDR2 SYDVKM. The length of the CDR3 is 16 residues.